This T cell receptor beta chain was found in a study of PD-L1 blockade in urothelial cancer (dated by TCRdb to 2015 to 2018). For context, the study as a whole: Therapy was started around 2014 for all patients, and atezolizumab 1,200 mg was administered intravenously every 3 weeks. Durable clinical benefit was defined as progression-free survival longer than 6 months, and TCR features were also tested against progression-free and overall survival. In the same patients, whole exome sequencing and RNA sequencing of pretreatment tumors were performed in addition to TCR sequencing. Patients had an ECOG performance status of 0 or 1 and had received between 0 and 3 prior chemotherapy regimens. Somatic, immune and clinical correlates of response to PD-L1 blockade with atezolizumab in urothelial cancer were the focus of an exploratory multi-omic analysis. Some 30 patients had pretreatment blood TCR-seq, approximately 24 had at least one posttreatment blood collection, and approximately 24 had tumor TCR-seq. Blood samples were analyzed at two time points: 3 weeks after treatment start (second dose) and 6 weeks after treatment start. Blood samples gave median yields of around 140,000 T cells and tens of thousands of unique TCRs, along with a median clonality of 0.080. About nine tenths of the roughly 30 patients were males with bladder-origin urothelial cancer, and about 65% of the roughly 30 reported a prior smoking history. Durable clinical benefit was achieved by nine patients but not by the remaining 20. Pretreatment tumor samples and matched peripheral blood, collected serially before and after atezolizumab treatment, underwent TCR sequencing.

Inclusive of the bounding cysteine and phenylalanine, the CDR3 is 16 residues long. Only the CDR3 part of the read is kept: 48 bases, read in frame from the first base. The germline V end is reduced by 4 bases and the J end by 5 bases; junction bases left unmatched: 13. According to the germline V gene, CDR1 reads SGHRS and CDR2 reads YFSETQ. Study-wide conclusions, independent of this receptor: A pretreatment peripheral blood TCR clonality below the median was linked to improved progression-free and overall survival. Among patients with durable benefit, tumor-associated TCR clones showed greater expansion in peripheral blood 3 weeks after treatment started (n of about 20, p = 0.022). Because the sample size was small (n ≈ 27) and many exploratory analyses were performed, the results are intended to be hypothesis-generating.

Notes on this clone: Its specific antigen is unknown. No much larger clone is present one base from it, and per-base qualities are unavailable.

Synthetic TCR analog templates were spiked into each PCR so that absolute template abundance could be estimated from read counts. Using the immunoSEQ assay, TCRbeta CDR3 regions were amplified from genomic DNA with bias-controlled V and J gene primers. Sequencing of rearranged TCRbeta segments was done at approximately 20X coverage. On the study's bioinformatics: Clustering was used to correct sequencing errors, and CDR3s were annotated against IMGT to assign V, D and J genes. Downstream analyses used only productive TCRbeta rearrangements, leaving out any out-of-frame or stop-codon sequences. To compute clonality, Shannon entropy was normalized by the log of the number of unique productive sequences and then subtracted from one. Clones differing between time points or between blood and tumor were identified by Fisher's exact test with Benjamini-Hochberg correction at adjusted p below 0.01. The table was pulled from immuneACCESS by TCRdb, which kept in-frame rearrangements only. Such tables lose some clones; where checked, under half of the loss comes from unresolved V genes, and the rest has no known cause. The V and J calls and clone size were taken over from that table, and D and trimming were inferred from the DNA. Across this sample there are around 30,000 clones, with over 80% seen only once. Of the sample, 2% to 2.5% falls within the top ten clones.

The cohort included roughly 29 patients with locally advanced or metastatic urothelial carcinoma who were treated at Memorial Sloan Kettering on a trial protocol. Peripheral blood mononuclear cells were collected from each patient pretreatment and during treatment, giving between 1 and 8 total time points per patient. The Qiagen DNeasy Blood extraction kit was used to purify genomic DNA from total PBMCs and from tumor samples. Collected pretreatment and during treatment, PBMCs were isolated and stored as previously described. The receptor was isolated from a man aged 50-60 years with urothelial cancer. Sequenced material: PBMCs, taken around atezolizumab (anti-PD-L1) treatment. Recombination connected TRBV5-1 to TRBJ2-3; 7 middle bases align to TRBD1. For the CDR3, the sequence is CASSVVSRGLGDTQYF. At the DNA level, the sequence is TGCGCCAGCAGCGTCGTTTCGAGGGGGCTCGGAGATACGCAGTATTTT. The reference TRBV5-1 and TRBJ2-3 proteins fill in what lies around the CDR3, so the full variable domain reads KAGVTQTPRYLIKTRGQQVTLSCSPISGHRSVSWYQQTPGQGLQFLFEYFSETQRNKGNFPGRFSGRQFSNSRSEMNVSTLELGDSALYLCASSVVSRGLGDTQYFGPGTRLTVL.